Each of the 32 T cell receptor beta chains below was sequenced from the same sample in a study of shared clonotypes between healthy human individuals. Generated by immunoSEQ multiplex PCR, the TCRdb table keeps only in-frame clones and is missing some. The sample carries about 1.1 million clones, roughly 74% recorded once. Sequenced material: memory CD4+ T cells from PBMCs. The subset was: CD45RA-negative fraction. These receptors originate from a man aged 18-30 years in good health. Some clones in this sample may be carry-over from other donors' samples.

This clone was detected a few times. The chain links TRBV7-6 to TRBJ2-1, with 11 bases that match TRBD2. Germline CDR1 is SGHVS and CDR2 is FNYEAQ. The CDR3 runs to 17 residues. V lost 4 bases and J lost 7; bases outside the gene matches: 12. Written as DNA, the CDR3 is TGTGCCAGCAGCTCACTGGTACTAGCGGGAGTTGGAAATGAGCAGTTCTTC. This sequence encodes CASSSLVLAGVGNEQFF.

The chain combines TRBV5-1 with TRBJ2-6; D is uncertain. The CDR3 consists of 20 residues. Germline values: CDR1 SGHRS, CDR2 YFSETQ. Trimming cost V 4 bases and J 0 bases, with 23 bases left between them. CDR3 sequence reads: CASSETFQLTLYSGANVLTF. The DNA for the CDR3 is TGCGCCAGCAGCGAAACCTTTCAGTTAACTTTGTACTCTGGGGCCAACGTCCTGACTTTC.

V and J are TRBV7-3 and TRBJ2-1; D is perhaps TRBD1 (5 bases). V was shortened by 3 bases and J by 3 bases, with 6 bases between the two germline ends. CDR3 length: 13 residues. Germline CDR1 is SGHTA and CDR2 is FQGTGA. The CDR3 nucleotides are TGTGCCAGCAGCTTTGGACACTACAATGAGCAGTTCTTC. It translates to CASSFGHYNEQFF.

On this clone: A junction boundary mismatches the germline segment, possibly from a read error. V is TRBV4-3 and J is TRBJ2-3; D ambiguous. CDR3 length equals 14 residues. The germline V gene encodes CDR1 LGHNA and CDR2 YSLEER. CDR3 DNA: TGCGCCAGCAGCCAGGGTAAATACACAGATACGCGGTATTTT. It codes for CASSQGKYTDTRYF.

The gene calls are TRBV7-2 and TRBJ2-3; either TRBD1 or TRBD2 may fit D (6 bases each). Looked up from germline, CDR1 is SGHTA and CDR2 is FQGNSA. V was shortened by 2 bases and J by 5 bases, with 11 bases between the two germline ends. This CDR3 is 14 amino acids long. The CDR3 region has the DNA TGTGCCAGCAGCTTATGGGGGGCTGGAGATACGCAGTATTTT. Encoded protein: CASSLWGAGDTQYF.

The gene calls are TRBV4-1 and TRBJ2-7, with TRBD1 as a possible D gene (6 bases). There are 13 residues in the CDR3. The V and J ends lost 4 bases and 6 bases respectively, with 13 bases between them. Germline CDR1 reads MGHRA; CDR2 reads YSYEKL. The CDR3 bases are TGCGCCAGCAGCCGACAGGTTTTCTTCGAGCAGTACTTC. It encodes CASSRQVFFEQYF.

This clone is a singleton in its sample. The V and J genes are TRBV2 and TRBJ2-5; 10 nucleotides agree with TRBD2. CDR3 size: 15 residues. Germline CDR1 and CDR2: SNHLY and FYNNEI. The J segment lost 0 bases and the V segment lost 7 bases, leaving 5 bases of the junction unmatched. The CDR3 loop reads CASIPGLANQETQYF. CDR3 DNA: TGTGCCAGCATTCCGGGACTAGCGAACCAAGAGACCCAGTACTTC.

This rearrangement joins TRBV18 to TRBJ1-3; no clear D gene. Germline assignment: CDR1 KGHSH and CDR2 LQKENI. The CDR3 loop spans 15 amino acids. The ends were cut back, 0 bases at V and 4 bases at J, with 10 bases in the middle. CDR3 coding DNA: TGTGCCAGCTCACCACCGGGCAGTGGGGGAAACACCATATATTTT. It codes for CASSPPGSGGNTIYF. Complete variable domain (other parts from reference TRBV18 and TRBJ1-3): NAGVMQNPRHLVRRRGQEARLRCSPMKGHSHVYWYRQLPEEGLKFMVYLQKENIIDESGMPKERFSAEFPKEGPSILRIQQVVRGDSAAYFCASSPPGSGGNTIYFGEGSWLTVV.

CDR3 amino acids: CASSETGKLFF. For the CDR3, the DNA is TGTGCCAGCAGTGAAACAGGGAAACTGTTTTTT. The J gene is TRBJ1-4, the V gene TRBV25-1, with D perhaps TRBD1 (6 bases). Trimming shortened V by 2 bases and J by 11 bases, and 6 bases separated the two germline ends. The CDR3 consists of 11 residues. Germline V gene data show CDR1 as MGHDK and CDR2 as SYGVNS.

This clone is a singleton in its sample. The gene calls are TRBV7-2 and TRBJ1-1; D might be TRBD1 (6 bases). Germline CDR1 reads SGHTA; CDR2 reads FQGNSA. Trimming took 5 bases from V and 4 from J, leaving 11 bases between them. The CDR3 sequence is 13 residues long. The CDR3 is CASSGQPITEAFF. As DNA, the CDR3 is TGTGCCAGCAGCGGACAGCCTATCACTGAAGCTTTCTTT.

The gene calls are TRBV5-1 and TRBJ1-2, with TRBD1 identical over 7 bases. Germline V CDR1 and CDR2: SGHRS, YFSETQ. This CDR3 region has 15 residues. Trimming removed 0 bases from V and 5 bases from J; junction bases left unmatched: 7. The CDR3 sequence is CASSLVRGQNYGYTF. The CDR3 DNA sequence: TGCGCCAGCAGCTTGGTGAGGGGACAGAATTATGGCTACACCTTC.

This chain connects TRBV28 to TRBJ1-5; 7 bases fit TRBD1. Per germline, CDR1 MDHEN and CDR2 SYDVKM. The CDR3 covers 13 residues. Trimming took 6 bases from V and 6 from J; bases not matched to a gene: 5. The CDR3 DNA reads TGTGCCAGCAGCTCCACAGGGGTTCAGCCCCAGCATTTT. Translation: CASSSTGVQPQHF.

The chain has TRBV7-2 and TRBJ1-5; 7 bases line up with TRBD1. The J segment lost 0 bases and the V segment lost 1 base, leaving 3 bases of the junction unmatched. This CDR3 is 16 amino acids long. Germline-derived CDR1 and CDR2 are SGHTA and FQGNSA. This chain's CDR3 is CASSLEGGLSNQPQHF. CDR3 DNA sequence: TGTGCCAGCAGCTTAGAAGGGGGCCTTAGCAATCAGCCCCAGCATTTT.

The rearrangement joins TRBV11-3 to TRBJ2-1; TRBD2 matches at 16 bases. This CDR3 has 15 residues. The ends lost 5 bases at V and 9 bases at J; junction bases unmatched: 4. CDR1 and CDR2 from the germline V gene are SGHNT and YENEEA. CDR3 in DNA: TGTGCCAGCAGCCCGGGACTAGCGGGAGGGTTTGAGCAGTTCTTC. It yields the protein CASSPGLAGGFEQFF.

This clone was observed a single time. The chain employs TRBV7-9 and TRBJ2-7; a possible D gene is TRBD1 (6 bases). The CDR3 has 14 amino acids. The germline CDR1 and CDR2 sequences are SEHNR and FQNEAQ (reference sequence). The V gene lost 5 bases and the J gene lost 6 bases, with 17 bases spanning the gap. The CDR3, as DNA: TGTGCCAGCAGCCCTCCAGTAGGGACATCCGAGCAGTACTTC. Translation gives CASSPPVGTSEQYF.

This chain connects TRBV5-1 to TRBJ2-5, with D possibly being TRBD1 or TRBD2 (5 bases each). This CDR3 contains 13 residues. Germline CDR1 and CDR2: SGHRS and YFSETQ. V lost 4 bases and J 5 bases, leaving 12 bases between the germline ends. The CDR3 reads CASSLGTAETQYF. The CDR3 nucleotides read TGCGCCAGCAGCCTAGGGACCGCGGAGACCCAGTACTTC.

The table lists this clone with a count of one. The J gene is TRBJ2-3, the V gene TRBV6-4; unclear D gene. CDR3 size: 14 residues. The germline V gene encodes CDR1 MRHNA and CDR2 SNTAGT. Trimming pared 6 bases from V and 3 bases from J, leaving 13 bases between. CDR3 DNA: TGTGCCAGCAGCGACCGACAAGGGACAGATACGCAGTATTTT. The encoded protein is CASSDRQGTDTQYF.

CDR3 in amino acids: CASSYQTRNEQFF. CDR3 bases: TGTGCCAGCAGCTACCAAACTCGAAATGAGCAGTTCTTC. This chain connects TRBV11-2 to TRBJ2-1; D gene uncertain. The CDR3 is 13 amino acids. V was trimmed by 4 bases and J by 7 bases, leaving 11 bases between them. CDR1 and CDR2 (germline): SGHAT, FQNNGV.

This clone was recorded only once. The chain is built from TRBV7-9 and TRBJ2-5; weak D call: TRBD1 (5 bases). Trimming stripped 5 bases from V and 4 bases from J, with 17 bases between. Germline V lookup: CDR1 SEHNR, CDR2 FQNEAQ (reference sequence). This CDR3 comprises 15 residues. The CDR3 is CASSQGAGPRETQYF. CDR3 bases: TGTGCCAGCAGCCAAGGGGCAGGCCCCCGAGAGACCCAGTACTTC.

The V call is TRBV30, the J call TRBJ2-7; 10 nucleotides line up with TRBD1. Trimming at V came to 2 bases and at J to 2 bases, leaving 3 bases not matched to a gene. From germline, CDR1 is GTSNPN and CDR2 SVGIG (reference sequence). CDR3 length: 14 amino acids. CDR3 DNA: TGTGCCTGGAGTCCCGACAGGGGGCCCTACGAGCAGTACTTC. Its translation is CAWSPDRGPYEQYF.

This clone was recorded a few times. This rearrangement joins TRBV30 to TRBJ2-1; a possible D gene is TRBD1 (6 bases). Trimming removed 4 bases at V and 1 base at J, with 8 bases between. This CDR3 contains 13 residues. Germline CDR1 and CDR2: GTSNPN and SVGIG (reference sequence). The CDR3 DNA sequence: TGTGCCTGGACGCAGGGGTCCTACAATGAGCAGTTCTTC. Protein: CAWTQGSYNEQFF.

This clone appeared a single time. This may be a read error, as it is one base from a much larger clone. The V and J genes are TRBV11-2 and TRBJ2-7; 9 bases fit TRBD1. The germline CDR1 and CDR2 sequences are SGHAT and FQNNGV. CDR3 length: 14 amino acids. V lost 4 bases, J lost 3 bases, and 4 bases stayed unmatched. The CDR3 coding sequence is TGTGCCAGCAGCTCCGGGACAGGGCTCTACGAGCAGTACTTC. This encodes CASSSGTGLYEQYF.

This clone was seen a few times. V is TRBV5-1 and J is TRBJ1-1; D unresolved. This CDR3 region has 14 residues. Germline V lookup: CDR1 SGHRS, CDR2 YFSETQ. The germline V and J ends were trimmed by 4 bases and 3 bases, with 13 bases remaining between them. CDR3 in DNA: TGCGCCAGCAGCATGGATGGGGAGGACACTGAAGCTTTCTTT. Translation: CASSMDGEDTEAFF.

This sequence joins TRBV7-2 and TRBJ2-7; D is possibly TRBD1 or TRBD2 (5 bases each). The germline V gene encodes CDR1 SGHTA and CDR2 FQGNSA. The germline V and J ends were trimmed by 3 bases and 6 bases, with 12 bases remaining between them. CDR3 length: 13 residues. CDR3 amino acids: CASSLGTAAEQYF. The CDR3 bases are TGTGCCAGCAGCTTGGGGACCGCTGCCGAGCAGTACTTC.

This rearrangement joins TRBV18 to TRBJ1-1; the match to TRBD1 covers 8 bases. CDR3 length equals 13 residues. Germline V lookup: CDR1 KGHSH, CDR2 LQKENI. Trimming at V came to 4 bases and at J to 8 bases, leaving 6 bases not matched to a gene. The CDR3 region is CASSLRDRLEAFF. The CDR3 nucleotides are TGTGCCAGCTCACTCCGGGACAGGTTAGAAGCTTTCTTT.

The V gene is TRBV7-9, the J gene TRBJ2-1; no clear D gene. The CDR3 spans 12 residues. V was cut by 5 bases and J by 8 bases, with 10 bases left in between. The germline gives CDR1 SEHNR, CDR2 FQNEAQ (reference sequence). CDR3 sequence reads: CASSTTQHEQFF. In nucleotides, the CDR3 is TGTGCCAGCAGCACCACCCAGCATGAGCAGTTCTTC.

This rearrangement joins TRBV9 to TRBJ2-1, with D unresolved. Germline loops: CDR1 SGDLS, CDR2 YYNGEE. CDR3 length: 12 residues. Trimming stripped 2 bases from V and 8 bases from J, with 8 bases between. CDR3 amino acids: CASSVGYDEQFF. The CDR3, as DNA: TGTGCCAGCAGCGTCGGTTACGATGAGCAGTTCTTC. Full variable domain (remainder filled in from reference TRBV9 and TRBJ2-1): DSGVTQTPKHLITATGQRVTLRCSPRSGDLSVYWYQQSLDQGLQFLIQYYNGEERAKGNILERFSAQQFPDLHSELNLSSLELGDSALYFCASSVGYDEQFFGPGTRLTVL.

This clone was observed a single time. The V call is TRBV18, the J call TRBJ2-2, with TRBD2 matching 8 bases. The CDR3 spans 13 residues. Losses at the gene ends were 3 bases for V and 9 bases for J; bases not matched to a gene: 3. The V gene's germline CDR1 is KGHSH and CDR2 LQKENI. The CDR3 here is CASSPSGRRELFF. The DNA of the CDR3 is TGTGCCAGCTCACCGAGCGGGAGAAGGGAGCTGTTTTTT.

The chain is built from TRBV15 and TRBJ2-1; 7 bases agree with TRBD1. Trimming removed 3 bases from V and 0 bases from J; junction bases left unmatched: 2. CDR1 and CDR2 (germline): LNHNV, YYDKDF (reference sequence). This CDR3 spans 15 amino acids. CDR3 sequence reads: CATSRGQSSYNEQFF. Written as DNA, the CDR3 is TGTGCCACCAGCAGGGGACAGAGCTCCTACAATGAGCAGTTCTTC.

This chain connects TRBV2 to TRBJ1-5; 11 bases fit TRBD1. The germline gives CDR1 SNHLY, CDR2 FYNNEI. The V segment lost 6 bases and the J segment 7 bases; nucleotides outside the gene matches: 5. CDR3 size: 14 residues. CDR3 nucleotide sequence: TGTGCCAGCAGCGGACAGGGGGCTGAGCAGCCCCAGCATTTT. Encoded protein: CASSGQGAEQPQHF.

This clone appeared a few times. This chain joins TRBV29-1 and TRBJ1-1; D is perhaps TRBD1 (6 bases). Germline CDR1 is SQVTM and CDR2 is ANQGSEA. The CDR3 covers 13 residues. Trimming cost V 4 bases and J 5 bases, with 14 bases left between them. The CDR3 DNA follows: TGCAGCGTTGGACGGGGGCGGAGGACTGAAGCTTTCTTT. Its protein is CSVGRGRRTEAFF.

The gene calls are TRBV7-3 and TRBJ1-2; no clear D. The V gene lost 5 bases and the J gene lost 2 bases, with 9 bases spanning the gap. Germline lookup yields CDR1 SGHTA and CDR2 FQGTGA. The CDR3 consists of 13 residues. The chain's CDR3 is CASSRGGNYGYTF. The CDR3 coding sequence is TGTGCCAGCAGCCGAGGAGGGAACTATGGCTACACCTTC.